This entry features one T cell receptor (beta chain) sequence. Original processing notes: Nucleated cell number was recorded as an estimate derived from reference gene primer amplification. The repertoire was sequenced with immunoSEQ multiplex PCR; TCRdb's copy has only in-frame clones and lacks some. V, J and clone size were drawn from that table, and D and trimming were deduced from the DNA. The sample includes 250,000 to 350,000 clones, 70% to 90% of them seen just once. Living in about 25 US areas, the participants were between roughly 18 and 90 years of age. The sample comes from a study of blood T cell repertoires in COVID-19. V lost 7 bases and J 1 base, leaving 9 bases between the germline ends. The CDR3 consists of 13 residues. Germline loops: CDR1 KGHDR, CDR2 SFDVKD.

The material sequenced was PBMCs or T cells enriched from blood (not recorded which). V usage is TRBV24-1 and J usage is TRBJ1-1; D is perhaps TRBD1 (5 bases). The sequence came from a woman aged 40 to 49 who had recovered from COVID-19. The DNA of the CDR3 is TGTGCCACCAGGGGGCGGGGGAACACTGAAGCTTTCTTT. Protein sequence: CATRGRGNTEAFF.